The sample holds a few counts of the clone carrying this T cell receptor (beta chain). This entry is derived from a study of Graves' ophthalmopathy and Graves' hyperthyroidism. CDR3 length: 14 amino acids. V gave up 0 bases and J gave up 4 bases, with 8 bases separating them. Germline V gives CDR1 SGHRS, CDR2 YFSETQ. RNA transcripts were the source from which TCR beta CDR3 regions were amplified. Second-round multiplex PCR followed a first-round RT-PCR using HTBI primers. Each CDR3 protein gets one entry after TCRdb re-called the multiplex PCR reads with MiXCR. The data hold 600,000 to 700,000 distinct CDR3 sequences, with about 38% observed a single time.

This sequence joins TRBV5-1 and TRBJ1-3; D remains unclear. The clonotype originates from an adult man with Graves' ophthalmopathy. Sequenced: peripheral blood. The CDR3 loop reads CASSLEGKGNTIYF. As DNA, the CDR3 is TGCGCCAGCAGCTTGGAAGGGAAAGGAAACACCATATATTTT.